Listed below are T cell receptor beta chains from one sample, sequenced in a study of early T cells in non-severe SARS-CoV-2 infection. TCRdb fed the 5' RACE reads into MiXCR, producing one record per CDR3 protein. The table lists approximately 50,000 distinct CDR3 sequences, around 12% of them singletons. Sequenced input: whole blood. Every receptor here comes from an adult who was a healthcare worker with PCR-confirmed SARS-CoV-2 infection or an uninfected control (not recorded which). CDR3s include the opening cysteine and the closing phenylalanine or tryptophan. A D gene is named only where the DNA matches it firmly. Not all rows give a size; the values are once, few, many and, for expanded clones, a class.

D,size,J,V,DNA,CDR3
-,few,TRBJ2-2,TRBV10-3,TGTGCCATCACAGACACCGGGGAGCTGTTTTTT,CAITDTGELFF
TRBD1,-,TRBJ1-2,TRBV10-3,TGTGCCATATTCACAGGGGTCGCCTATGGCTACACCTTC,CAIFTGVAYGYTF
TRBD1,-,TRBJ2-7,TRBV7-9,TGTGCCAGCAGCTTAGACCAGGACAGGGGATACGAGCAGTACTTC,CASSLDQDRGYEQYF
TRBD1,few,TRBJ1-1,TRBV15,TGTGCCACCAGCAGAGAGCAGGGGGTTGAAGCTTTCTTT,CATSREQGVEAFF
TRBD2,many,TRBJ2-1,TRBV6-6,TGTGCCAGCAGGGACCTAGCGGGGGGGCTCGATGAGCAGTTCTTC,CASRDLAGGLDEQFF
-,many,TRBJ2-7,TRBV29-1,TGCAGCGTTGATGACAGCTCCTACGAGCAGTACTTC,CSVDDSSYEQYF
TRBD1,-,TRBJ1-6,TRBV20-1,TGCAGTGCTAGAGGCCCTCGGGCAGGGGGAGATTCACCCCTCCACTTT,CSARGPRAGGDSPLHF
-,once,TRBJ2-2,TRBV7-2,TGTGCCAGCAGCTTCGGCCGGTGGGAAGGCGGGGAGCTGTTTTTT,CASSFGRWEGGELFF
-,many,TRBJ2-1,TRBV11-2,TGTGCCAGCAGCGGCAACTATGAGCAGTTCTTC,CASSGNYEQFF
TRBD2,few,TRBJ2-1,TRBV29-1,TGCAGCGCCCCACTAGCGGGGGGTATTAATGAGCAGTTCTTC,CSAPLAGGINEQFF
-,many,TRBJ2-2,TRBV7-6,TGTGCCAGCAGCTTAGCGAGACCTCTTAACACCGGGGAGCTGTTTTTT,CASSLARPLNTGELFF
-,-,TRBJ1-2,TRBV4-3,TGCGCCAGCAGCCAAGAAGGGAACCTCTATGGCTACACCTTC,CASSQEGNLYGYTF
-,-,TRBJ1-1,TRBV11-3,TGTGCCAGCAGCTCCGGGGCAGGGAACACTGAAGCTTTCTTT,CASSSGAGNTEAFF
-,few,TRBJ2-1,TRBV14,TGTGCCAGCAGCCAACGTTTAACAGAGAACTACAATGAGCAGTTCTTC,CASSQRLTENYNEQFF
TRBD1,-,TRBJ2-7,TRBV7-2,TGTGCCAGCAGCAAGACAGGGTACGAGCAGTACTTC,CASSKTGYEQYF
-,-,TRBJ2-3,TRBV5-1,TGCGCCAGCAGCTTGGGTGGAGTAGCAGCAGATACGCAGTATTTT,CASSLGGVAADTQYF
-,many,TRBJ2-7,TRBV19,TGTGCCAGTAGCAGGAAGGAACGGGGGTTAGAGCAGTACTTC,CASSRKERGLEQYF
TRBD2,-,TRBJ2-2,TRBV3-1,TGTGCCAGCAGCCAGAGGACTAGCCTTAACACCGGGGAGCTGTTTTTT,CASSQRTSLNTGELFF
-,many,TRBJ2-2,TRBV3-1,TGTGCCAGCAGCCACCACACCGGGGAGCTGTTTTTT,CASSHHTGELFF
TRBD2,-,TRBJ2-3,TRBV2,TGTGCCAGCGGCAGACTAGCGGGGACAGATACGCAGTATTTT,CASGRLAGTDTQYF
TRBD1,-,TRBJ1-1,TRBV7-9,TGTGCCAGCAGCTTAGGACAGGGGGACACTGAAGCTTTCTTT,CASSLGQGDTEAFF
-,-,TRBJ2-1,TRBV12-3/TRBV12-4,TGTGCCAGCAGTTTTTGGCACAATGAGCAGTTCTTC,CASSFWHNEQFF
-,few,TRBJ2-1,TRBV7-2,TGTGCCAGCAGCTGGAGGACGGGCATGGTCGAGCAGTTCTTC,CASSWRTGMVEQFF
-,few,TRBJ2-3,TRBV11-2,TGTGCCAGCAGCTTAGATCGGGTAACCACAAGCACAGATACGCAGTATTTT,CASSLDRVTTSTDTQYF
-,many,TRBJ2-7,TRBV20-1,TGCAGTGCTAGACCGTTCGCCTCAGGGACGAACTCCTACGAGCAGTACTTC,CSARPFASGTNSYEQYF
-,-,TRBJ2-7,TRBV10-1,TGCGCCGTAAAAGCAGGGGCTACCGCTTACGAGCAGTACTTC,CAVKAGATAYEQYF